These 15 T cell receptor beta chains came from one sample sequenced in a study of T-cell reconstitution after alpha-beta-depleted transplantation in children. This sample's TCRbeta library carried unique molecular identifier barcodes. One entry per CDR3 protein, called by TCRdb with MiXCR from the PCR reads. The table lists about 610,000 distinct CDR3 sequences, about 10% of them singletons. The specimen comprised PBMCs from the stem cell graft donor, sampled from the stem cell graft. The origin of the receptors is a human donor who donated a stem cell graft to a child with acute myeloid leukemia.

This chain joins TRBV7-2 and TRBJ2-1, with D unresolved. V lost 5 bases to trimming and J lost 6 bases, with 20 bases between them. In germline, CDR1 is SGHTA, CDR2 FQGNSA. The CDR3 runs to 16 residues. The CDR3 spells CASSRVSYGVGNEQFF. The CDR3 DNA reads TGTGCCAGCAGCCGAGTTAGCTATGGAGTTGGCAATGAGCAGTTCTTC.

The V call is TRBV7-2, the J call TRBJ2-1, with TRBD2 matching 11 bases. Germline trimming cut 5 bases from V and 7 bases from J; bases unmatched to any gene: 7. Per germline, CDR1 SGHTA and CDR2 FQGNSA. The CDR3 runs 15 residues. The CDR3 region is CASSHPGLAVNEQFF. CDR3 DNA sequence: TGTGCCAGCAGCCACCCGGGACTAGCGGTTAATGAGCAGTTCTTC.

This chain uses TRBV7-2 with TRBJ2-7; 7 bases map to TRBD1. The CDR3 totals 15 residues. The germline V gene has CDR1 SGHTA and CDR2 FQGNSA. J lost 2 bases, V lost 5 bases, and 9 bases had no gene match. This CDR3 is CASSAWTGSPYEQYF. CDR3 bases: TGTGCCAGCAGCGCCTGGACAGGCAGCCCCTACGAGCAGTACTTC.

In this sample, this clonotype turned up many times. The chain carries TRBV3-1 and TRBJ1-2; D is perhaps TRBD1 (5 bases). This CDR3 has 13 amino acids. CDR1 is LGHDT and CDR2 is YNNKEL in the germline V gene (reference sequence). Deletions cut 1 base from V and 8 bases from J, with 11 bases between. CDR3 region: CASSQAGWGGYTF. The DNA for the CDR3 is TGTGCCAGCAGCCAAGCAGGGTGGGGCGGCTACACCTTC.

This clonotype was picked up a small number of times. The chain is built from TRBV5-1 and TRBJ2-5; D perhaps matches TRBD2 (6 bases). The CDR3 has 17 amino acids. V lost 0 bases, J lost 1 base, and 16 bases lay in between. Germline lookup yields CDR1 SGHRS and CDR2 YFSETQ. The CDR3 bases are TGCGCCAGCAGCTTGGGTGCCGTGGGAGGCATCCAAGAGACCCAGTACTTC. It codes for CASSLGAVGGIQETQYF. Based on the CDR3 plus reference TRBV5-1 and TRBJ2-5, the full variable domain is KAGVTQTPRYLIKTRGQQVTLSCSPISGHRSVSWYQQTPGQGLQFLFEYFSETQRNKGNFPGRFSGRQFSNSRSEMNVSTLELGDSALYLCASSLGAVGGIQETQYFGPGTRLLVL.

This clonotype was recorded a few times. The CDR3 sequence is CASSPPDLLEEQYF. CDR3 in DNA: TGCGCCAGCAGCCCTCCGGACTTACTAGAGGAGCAGTACTTC. The chain combines TRBV5-1 with TRBJ2-7; perhaps TRBD2 as D (5 bases). V was clipped by 4 bases and J by 7 bases, with 18 bases between them. The CDR3 totals 14 residues. Germline V gene lookup returns CDR1 SGHRS and CDR2 YFSETQ.

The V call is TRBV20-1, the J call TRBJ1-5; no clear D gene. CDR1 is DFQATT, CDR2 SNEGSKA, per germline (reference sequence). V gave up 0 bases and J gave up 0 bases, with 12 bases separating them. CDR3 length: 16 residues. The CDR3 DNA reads TGCAGTGCTAGAGATCGAAAGTTGTTTAGCAATCAGCCCCAGCATTTT. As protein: CSARDRKLFSNQPQHF.

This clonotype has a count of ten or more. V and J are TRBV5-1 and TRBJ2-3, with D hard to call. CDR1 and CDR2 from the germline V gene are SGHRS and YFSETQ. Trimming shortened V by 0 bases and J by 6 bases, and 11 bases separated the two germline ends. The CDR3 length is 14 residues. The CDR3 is CASSLDTLGDTQYF. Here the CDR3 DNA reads TGCGCCAGCAGCTTGGACACGTTAGGGGATACGCAGTATTTT.

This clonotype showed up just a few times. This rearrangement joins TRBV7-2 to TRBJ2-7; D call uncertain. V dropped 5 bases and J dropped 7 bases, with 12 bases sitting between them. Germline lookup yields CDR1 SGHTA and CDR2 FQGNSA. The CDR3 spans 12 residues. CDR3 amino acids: CASSPQRREQYF. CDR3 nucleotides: TGTGCCAGCAGCCCACAAAGAAGGGAGCAGTACTTC.

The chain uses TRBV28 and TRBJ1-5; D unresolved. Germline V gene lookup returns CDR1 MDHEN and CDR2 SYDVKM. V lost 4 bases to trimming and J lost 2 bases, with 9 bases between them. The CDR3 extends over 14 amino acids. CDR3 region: CASSSRMGNQPQHF. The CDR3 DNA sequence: TGTGCCAGCAGTTCTCGGATGGGCAATCAGCCCCAGCATTTT.

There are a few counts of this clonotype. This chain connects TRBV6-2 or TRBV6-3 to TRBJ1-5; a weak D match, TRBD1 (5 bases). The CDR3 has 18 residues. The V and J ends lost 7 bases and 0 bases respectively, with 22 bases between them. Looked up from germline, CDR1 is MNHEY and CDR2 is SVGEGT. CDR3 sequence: CASKGQAARSYSNQPQHF. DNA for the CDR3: TGTGCCAGCAAGGGGCAGGCGGCCCGTTCCTATAGCAATCAGCCCCAGCATTTT.

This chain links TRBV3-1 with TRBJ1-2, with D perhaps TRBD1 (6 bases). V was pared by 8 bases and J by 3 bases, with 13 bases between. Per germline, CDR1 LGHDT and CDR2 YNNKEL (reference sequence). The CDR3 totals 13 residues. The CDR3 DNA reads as TGTGCCAGCGCGCGACAGGACGACTATGGCTACACCTTC. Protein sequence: CASARQDDYGYTF.

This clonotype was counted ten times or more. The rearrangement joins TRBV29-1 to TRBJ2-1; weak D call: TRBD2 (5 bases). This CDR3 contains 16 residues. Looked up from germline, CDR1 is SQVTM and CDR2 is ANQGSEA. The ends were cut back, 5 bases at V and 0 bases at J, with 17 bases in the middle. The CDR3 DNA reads TGCAGCGTTCTCCGAGCCGGCGGGTTCTCCTACAATGAGCAGTTCTTC. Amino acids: CSVLRAGGFSYNEQFF.

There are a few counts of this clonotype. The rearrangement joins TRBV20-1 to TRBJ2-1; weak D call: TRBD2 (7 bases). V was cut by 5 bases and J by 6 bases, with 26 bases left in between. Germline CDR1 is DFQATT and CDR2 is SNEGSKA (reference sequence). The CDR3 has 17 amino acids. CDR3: CSAGGGFAGESGNEQFF. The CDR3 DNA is TGCAGTGCTGGGGGCGGGTTCGCGGGAGAGAGCGGCAATGAGCAGTTCTTC.

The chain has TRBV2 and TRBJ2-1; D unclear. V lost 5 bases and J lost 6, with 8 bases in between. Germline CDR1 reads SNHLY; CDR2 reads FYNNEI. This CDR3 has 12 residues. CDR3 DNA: TGTGCCAGCAGTTCCGACACCAATGAGCAGTTCTTC. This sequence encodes CASSSDTNEQFF. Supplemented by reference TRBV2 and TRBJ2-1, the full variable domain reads EPEVTQTPSHQVTQMGQEVILRCVPISNHLYFYWYRQILGQKVEFLVSFYNNEISEKSEIFDDQFSVERPDGSNFTLKIRSTKLEDSAMYFCASSSDTNEQFFGPGTRLTVL.